These 13 T cell receptor beta chains were all obtained from the same sample, sequenced in a study of T cells in Graves' hyperthyroidism and ophthalmopathy. RNA transcripts gave rise to amplified TCR beta CDR3 regions. The HTBI set primed first-round TCR CDR3 RT-PCR. Via MiXCR, TCRdb re-called the multiplex PCR reads, giving one row per CDR3 protein. The sample holds fewer than 350,000 distinct CDR3 sequences, 13% to 15% seen once. Sequencing was performed on blood. The receptors here all came from a woman aged 50 to 60 with Graves' hyperthyroidism that later progressed to Graves' ophthalmopathy.

This clonotype was recorded a few times. The rearrangement joins TRBV20-1 to TRBJ2-1; 9 nucleotides align to TRBD2. The germline CDR1 and CDR2 sequences are DFQATT and SNEGSKA (reference sequence). V shed 7 bases, J shed 6 bases, and the junction held 16 bases outside the gene matches. CDR3 length: 16 amino acids. In nucleotides, the CDR3 is TGCAGTGTGGAGAGGCGGGAGGGACGAGCCCTCAATGAGCAGTTCTTC. Translation: CSVERREGRALNEQFF.

This clonotype came up many times. The V and J genes are TRBV15 and TRBJ2-3, with a possible D match to TRBD1 (5 bases). CDR1 and CDR2 from the germline V gene are LNHNV and YYDKDF (reference sequence). The CDR3 has 15 residues. V was clipped by 5 bases and J by 0 bases, with 12 bases between them. CDR3 coding DNA: TGTGCCACCAGCCTCGACCAGGGTAGCACAGATACGCAGTATTTT. Its translation is CATSLDQGSTDTQYF. Variable domain in full (rest from reference TRBV15 and TRBJ2-3): DAMVIQNPRYQVTQFGKPVTLSCSQTLNHNVMYWYQQKSSQAPKLLFHYYDKDFNNEADTPDNFQSRRPNTSFCFLDIRSPGLGDTAMYLCATSLDQGSTDTQYFGPGTRLTVL.

This chain links TRBV20-1 with TRBJ1-5; 8 positions match TRBD1. CDR3 length: 15 amino acids. Germline V gene sequence: CDR1 DFQATT, CDR2 SNEGSKA (reference sequence). The DNA for the CDR3 is TGCAGGCCCGTGACAGGGGCTGGAATGGGTCAGCCCCAGCATTTT. Translated, it gives CRPVTGAGMGQPQHF.

The sample holds many counts of this clonotype. The chain joins TRBV12-5 to TRBJ2-7; 11 bases line up with TRBD2. The CDR3 is 15 residues long. Germline CDR1 and CDR2: LGHNT and FRNRAP. After removal of 7 bases from V and 3 bases from J, the junction contained 8 bases not matched to a gene. The CDR3 region has the DNA TGTGCTAGTGCTAGGACTAGCGGGTCCTACTACGAGCAGTACTTC. It codes for CASARTSGSYYEQYF.

In its sample, this clonotype was seen many times. This chain joins TRBV30 and TRBJ1-2; no reliable D call. The CDR3 covers 11 residues. Germline CDR1 reads GTSNPN; CDR2 reads SVGIG (reference sequence). V was trimmed by 5 bases and J by 6 bases, leaving 10 bases between them. The CDR3 protein is CAWWVSHGYTF. The CDR3 region has the DNA TGTGCCTGGTGGGTCTCCCATGGCTACACCTTC.

This clonotype occurred many times. The gene calls are TRBV20-1 and TRBJ2-7, with 12 bases matching TRBD2. The V segment lost 1 base and the J segment 6 bases; nucleotides outside the gene matches: 16. The V gene's germline CDR1 is DFQATT and CDR2 SNEGSKA (reference sequence). The CDR3 is 18 residues long. The CDR3: CSARGSGLAGKELLEQYF. The CDR3 DNA follows: TGCAGTGCTAGAGGTTCAGGACTAGCGGGAAAAGAACTGCTCGAGCAGTACTTC.

The J gene is TRBJ2-1, the V gene TRBV28; the D gene is possibly TRBD2 (5 bases). The CDR3 extends over 15 amino acids. Trimming shortened V by 3 bases and J by 10 bases, and 19 bases separated the two germline ends. Germline-derived CDR1 and CDR2 are MDHEN and SYDVKM. This chain's CDR3 is CASSLSLGIGSEQFF. CDR3 bases: TGTGCCAGCAGTTTGAGTCTCGGGATAGGGTCCGAGCAGTTCTTC. Drawing the rest from reference TRBV28 and TRBJ2-1, the complete variable domain is DVKVTQSSRYLVKRTGEKVFLECVQDMDHENMFWYRQDPGLGLRLIYFSYDVKMKEKGDIPEGYSVSREKKERFSLILESASTNQTSMYLCASSLSLGIGSEQFFGPGTRLTVL.

This clonotype was seen a few times. The gene calls are TRBV5-1 and TRBJ1-2; maybe TRBD1 (5 bases). The CDR3 is 17 residues long. In germline, CDR1 is SGHRS, CDR2 YFSETQ. The V gene lost 0 bases and the J gene lost 0 bases, with 15 bases spanning the gap. DNA of the CDR3: TGCGCCAGCAGCTTGGCCCCTTCCGGGGGAACTAACTATGGCTACACCTTC. Its protein product is CASSLAPSGGTNYGYTF.

This clonotype has more than one count but fewer than ten. A much larger clone lies one base from this, so it may be a read error. The chain carries TRBV2 and TRBJ2-2, with 9 bases identical to TRBD2. V lost 7 bases and J lost 0; bases outside the gene matches: 12. CDR3 length: 18 amino acids. Germline V gives CDR1 SNHLY, CDR2 FYNNEI. CDR3 amino acids: CASKRGRASGTNTGELFF. The CDR3 coding sequence is TGTGCCAGCAAAAGAGGGAGGGCTAGCGGGACGAACACCGGGGAGCTGTTTTTT.

The CDR3 DNA follows: TGTGCCAGCAGCCAAGATCGGAGGGAGCAGTATTTT. This encodes CASSQDRREQYF. This chain links TRBV4-2 with TRBJ2-3; D possibly corresponds to TRBD2 (6 bases). CDR1 LGHNA and CDR2 YNFKEQ come from the germline V gene. Trimming took off 0 bases at V and 11 bases at J, with 9 bases between the two ends. The CDR3 length is 12 residues.

The CDR3 loop reads CASSQGRDLEQYF. CDR3 DNA sequence: TGTGCCAGCAGCCAAGGCAGAGATTTGGAGCAGTACTTC. The J gene is TRBJ2-7, the V gene TRBV14; D unresolved. Deletions cut 1 base from V and 7 bases from J, with 11 bases between. This CDR3 has 13 residues. The germline CDR1 and CDR2 sequences are SGHDN and FVKESK.

Ten or more counts support this clonotype. This chain links TRBV7-9 with TRBJ2-2, with 12 bases fitting TRBD2. This CDR3 region has 15 residues. Germline trimming cut 5 bases from V and 10 bases from J; bases unmatched to any gene: 8. CDR1 and CDR2 (germline): SEHNR, FQNEAQ (reference sequence). CDR3 region: CASSPLAGGTPELFF. The CDR3 region has the DNA TGTGCCAGCAGCCCACTAGCGGGAGGCACCCCGGAGCTGTTTTTT.

V is TRBV4-2 and J is TRBJ1-5; the D gene is possibly TRBD1 (6 bases). CDR1 and CDR2 (germline): LGHNA, YNFKEQ. Trimming left V 1 base short and J 4 bases short, with 11 bases between. CDR3 length equals 15 residues. The CDR3 coding sequence is TGTGCCAGCAGCCAAGCAATGCAGGGGAATCAGCCCCAGCATTTT. Its translation: CASSQAMQGNQPQHF.